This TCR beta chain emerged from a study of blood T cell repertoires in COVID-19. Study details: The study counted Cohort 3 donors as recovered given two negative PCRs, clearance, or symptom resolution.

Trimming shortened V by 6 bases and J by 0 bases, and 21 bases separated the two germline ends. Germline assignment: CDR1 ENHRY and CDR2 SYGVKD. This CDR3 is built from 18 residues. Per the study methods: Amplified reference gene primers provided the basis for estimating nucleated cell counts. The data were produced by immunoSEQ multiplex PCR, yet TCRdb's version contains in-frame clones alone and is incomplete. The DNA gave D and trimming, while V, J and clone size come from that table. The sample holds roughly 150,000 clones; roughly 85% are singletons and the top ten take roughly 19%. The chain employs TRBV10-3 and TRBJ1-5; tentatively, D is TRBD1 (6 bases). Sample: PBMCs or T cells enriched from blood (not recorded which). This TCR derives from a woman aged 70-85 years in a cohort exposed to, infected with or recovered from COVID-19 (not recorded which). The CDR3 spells CAIRGSEGGVYSNQPQHF. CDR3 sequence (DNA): TGTGCCATCAGAGGGTCGGAGGGGGGGGTTTATAGCAATCAGCCCCAGCATTTT.